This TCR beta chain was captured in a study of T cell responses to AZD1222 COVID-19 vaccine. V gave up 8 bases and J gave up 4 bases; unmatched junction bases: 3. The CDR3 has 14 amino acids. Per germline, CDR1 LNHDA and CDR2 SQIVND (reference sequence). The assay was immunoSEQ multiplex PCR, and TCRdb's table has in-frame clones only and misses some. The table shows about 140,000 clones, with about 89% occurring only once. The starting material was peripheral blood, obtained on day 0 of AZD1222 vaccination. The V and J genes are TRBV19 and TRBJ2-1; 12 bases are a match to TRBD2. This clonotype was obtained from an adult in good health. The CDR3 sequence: CASAGTSGYNEQFF. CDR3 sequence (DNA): TGTGCCAGTGCCGGGACTAGCGGGTACAATGAGCAGTTCTTC.